The 11 T cell receptor beta chains given below trace back to one sample, sequenced in a study of CD8+CD57+ T cells in acquired aplastic anemia. Genomic DNA was employed as the template in profiling TCR beta VDJ and CDR3. TCRdb reprocessed the reads with MiXCR, giving one entry per CDR3 protein. The sample holds fewer than 250,000 distinct CDR3 sequences, roughly half seen once. The specimen was sorted CD4+, CD8+, or CD8+CD57+ T cells (not recorded which) from PBMCs. Receptors were obtained from a human donor in good health, serving as a control.

V usage is TRBV7-8 and J usage is TRBJ2-7; D unresolved. This CDR3 is built from 16 residues. The ends were cut back, 2 bases at V and 0 bases at J, with 14 bases in the middle. Germline CDR1 is SGHVS and CDR2 is FQNEAQ. The CDR3 DNA reads as TGTGCCAGCAGCTTATCGTCCTACTCGAGCTCCTACGAGCAGTACGTC. This sequence encodes CASSLSSYSSSYEQYV.

This chain connects TRBV14 to TRBJ2-7, with D possibly matching TRBD1 (7 bases). V lost 4 bases and J 1 base, leaving 17 bases between the germline ends. In germline, CDR1 is SGHDN, CDR2 FVKESK. CDR3 size: 16 residues. CDR3 DNA: TGTGCCAGCAGCCCCAAGGGGGGACAGTCGTCCTACGAGCAGTACTTC. It specifies CASSPKGGQSSYEQYF.

V is TRBV7-2 and J is TRBJ2-7; 7 bases match TRBD1. Trimming removed 7 bases from V and 4 bases from J; junction bases left unmatched: 7. CDR1 is SGHTA and CDR2 is FQGNSA in the germline V gene. The CDR3 contains 13 residues. CDR3 nucleotides: TGTGCCAGCACCCTGGGACAGCGGTACGAGCAGTACTTC. This gives the protein CASTLGQRYEQYF.

This chain joins TRBV2 and TRBJ1-6, with 9 bases that match TRBD1. The CDR3 length is 14 residues. Germline values: CDR1 SNHLY, CDR2 FYNNEI. The ends lost 5 bases at V and 8 bases at J; junction bases unmatched: 4. The CDR3 sequence: CASSRRQGDSPLHF. The CDR3 coding sequence is TGTGCCAGCAGTCGGAGACAGGGGGATTCACCCCTCCACTTT.

This rearrangement joins TRBV28 to TRBJ2-7; TRBD2 agrees at 8 bases. This CDR3 has 15 amino acids. Trimming removed 5 bases from V and 3 bases from J; junction bases left unmatched: 9. The germline CDR1 and CDR2 sequences are MDHEN and SYDVKM. The CDR3 loop is CASSPPGGAIYEQYF. The CDR3, as DNA: TGTGCCAGCAGTCCCCCGGGGGGGGCTATCTACGAGCAGTACTTC. Based on the CDR3 plus reference TRBV28 and TRBJ2-7, the full variable domain is DVKVTQSSRYLVKRTGEKVFLECVQDMDHENMFWYRQDPGLGLRLIYFSYDVKMKEKGDIPEGYSVSREKKERFSLILESASTNQTSMYLCASSPPGGAIYEQYFGPGTRLTVT.

The chain joins TRBV7-9 to TRBJ1-1, with D hard to call. Germline values: CDR1 SEHNR, CDR2 FQNEAQ (reference sequence). The ends were cut back, 7 bases at V and 0 bases at J, with 15 bases in the middle. The CDR3 length is 15 residues. CDR3 residues: CASMGGGTMNTEAFF. DNA of the CDR3: TGTGCCAGCATGGGTGGAGGAACCATGAACACTGAAGCTTTCTTT.

Comment on this clonotype: The conserved final phenylalanine or tryptophan is absent from the CDR3, which likely points to a read error. The CDR3 DNA is TGTGCCAGCAGTTTCGACAGGGGGAGAGAGACCCAGTACCTC. Its protein is CASSFDRGRETQYL. The chain is built from TRBV2 and TRBJ2-5; 9 nucleotides match TRBD1. Germline V CDR1 and CDR2: SNHLY, FYNNEI. The CDR3 contains 14 residues. Unmatched junction bases numbered 5, after V lost 5 bases and J lost 4 bases.

V usage is TRBV9 and J usage is TRBJ1-6, with D possibly being TRBD1 (5 bases). The CDR3 has 16 amino acids. CDR1 is SGDLS, CDR2 YYNGEE, per germline. V shed 0 bases and J shed 10 bases, with 17 bases lying between them. CDR3 region: CASSVGASGGLSPLHF. In DNA, the CDR3 is TGTGCCAGCAGCGTAGGAGCCAGCGGGGGTTTATCACCCCTCCACTTT.

In its sample, this clonotype was seen many times. The V and J genes are TRBV10-3 and TRBJ2-7; TRBD1 is a possible D gene (6 bases). Germline V gives CDR1 ENHRY, CDR2 SYGVKD. V lost 2 bases to trimming and J lost 1 base, with 6 bases between them. The CDR3 is made up of 13 amino acids. This CDR3 reads CAISEGQSYEQYF. The CDR3 DNA reads as TGTGCCATCAGTGAGGGACAGTCCTACGAGCAGTACTTC.

The chain combines TRBV25-1 with TRBJ1-2; D uncertain. The CDR3 is 21 residues long. The V and J ends lost 1 base and 0 bases respectively, with 27 bases between them. Germline V lookup: CDR1 MGHDK, CDR2 SYGVNS. CDR3: CASSEWVPVEMTPLTNYGYTF. The CDR3 coding sequence is TGTGCCAGCAGTGAATGGGTGCCTGTGGAAATGACGCCATTAACTAACTATGGCTACACCTTC.

In this sample, this clonotype turned up once. V is TRBV7-9 and J is TRBJ1-6; a weak D match, TRBD1 (6 bases). The CDR3 is made up of 15 amino acids. CDR1 is SEHNR, CDR2 FQNEAQ, per germline (reference sequence). V dropped 4 bases and J dropped 9 bases, with 16 bases sitting between them. The CDR3, as DNA: TGTGCCAGCAGCTCGTCCCGGGACATTGGTTCACCCCTCCACTTT. Translation: CASSSSRDIGSPLHF.